Following are 31 T cell receptor beta chains from one sample sequenced in a study of blood T cell repertoires in COVID-19. Using immunoSEQ multiplex PCR, the repertoire was profiled, and TCRdb retains in-frame clones only, with some absent. The data hold about 220,000 clones, with around 84% observed a single time. Sequencing was performed on peripheral blood. These receptors all come from a human donor in a cohort sampled during active COVID-19.

This sequence joins TRBV2 and TRBJ2-2; unclear D gene. This CDR3 is built from 14 residues. Trimming took 3 bases from V and 2 from J, leaving 7 bases between them. In germline, CDR1 is SNHLY, CDR2 FYNNEI. The CDR3 spells CASSESVNTGELFF. For the CDR3, the DNA is TGTGCCAGCAGTGAGAGCGTTAACACCGGGGAGCTGTTTTTT.

The V and J genes are TRBV14 and TRBJ2-5, with D possibly matching TRBD1 (5 bases). The ends were cut back, 0 bases at V and 2 bases at J, with 10 bases in the middle. Germline values: CDR1 SGHDN, CDR2 FVKESK. The length of the CDR3 is 15 residues. The CDR3 DNA sequence: TGTGCCAGCAGCCAAGATGGGGCTAGGCAAGAGACCCAGTACTTC. Protein sequence: CASSQDGARQETQYF.

V is TRBV19 and J is TRBJ1-1; weak D call: TRBD1 (5 bases). From germline, CDR1 is LNHDA and CDR2 SQIVND (reference sequence). The CDR3 sequence is 13 residues long. Trimming took 3 bases from V and 6 from J, leaving 11 bases between them. The CDR3 region is CASSIRVVAEAFF. Here the CDR3 DNA reads TGTGCCAGTAGTATCAGGGTGGTGGCTGAAGCTTTCTTT.

The V gene is TRBV7-3, the J gene TRBJ2-5; possible D gene TRBD1, 8 bases. CDR3 length: 15 amino acids. Trimming pared 5 bases from V and 0 bases from J, leaving 13 bases between. Germline V gene data show CDR1 as SGHTA and CDR2 as FQGTGA. CDR3 sequence: CASSVQGGYQETQYF. CDR3 coding DNA: TGTGCCAGCAGCGTACAGGGGGGGTACCAAGAGACCCAGTACTTC.

V and J are TRBV4-1 and TRBJ2-1; 9 bases map to TRBD2. The germline CDR1 and CDR2 sequences are MGHRA and YSYEKL. The trim removed 0 bases at V and 9 bases at J, leaving 9 bases unmatched. The length of the CDR3 is 16 residues. The CDR3 DNA sequence: TGCGCCAGCAGCCAAGATTACGCGGGAGGGCGAAGTGAGCAGTTCTTC. Residues: CASSQDYAGGRSEQFF.

The rearrangement joins TRBV7-2 to TRBJ1-4; D remains unclear. Looked up from germline, CDR1 is SGHTA and CDR2 is FQGNSA. V was shortened by 5 bases and J by 7 bases, with 17 bases between the two germline ends. The CDR3 spans 15 residues. The CDR3: CASSPPRGGGEKLFF. The CDR3, as DNA: TGTGCCAGCAGCCCACCCCGTGGAGGTGGTGAAAAACTGTTTTTT.

This clone has more than one count but fewer than ten. This sequence joins TRBV11-2 and TRBJ1-5; TRBD1 matches 7 bases. Germline-derived CDR1 and CDR2 are SGHAT and FQNNGV. Trimming removed 5 bases from V and 0 bases from J; junction bases left unmatched: 7. The CDR3 has 16 residues. As DNA, the CDR3 is TGTGCCAGCAGCCGTGGACAGGTCTATAGCAATCAGCCCCAGCATTTT. Its translation is CASSRGQVYSNQPQHF.

The chain couples TRBV5-4 to TRBJ2-5; D ambiguous. V was shortened by 2 bases and J by 3 bases, with 2 bases between the two germline ends. The CDR3 has 11 amino acids. Germline CDR1 and CDR2: SGHNT and YYREEE (reference sequence). CDR3: CASSFKETQYF. The CDR3 DNA sequence: TGTGCCAGCAGCTTTAAAGAGACCCAGTACTTC.

This clone has more than one count but fewer than ten. The chain joins TRBV7-2 to TRBJ2-5; D not resolved. Trimming pared 2 bases from V and 0 bases from J, leaving 4 bases between. The CDR3 contains 13 residues. The germline V gene encodes CDR1 SGHTA and CDR2 FQGNSA. CDR3 bases: TGTGCCAGCAGCTTATCATACCAAGAGACCCAGTACTTC. It yields the protein CASSLSYQETQYF.

The genes are TRBV14 and TRBJ2-1; TRBD1 is a possible D gene (6 bases). Germline loops: CDR1 SGHDN, CDR2 FVKESK. The V end was cut by 1 base, the J end by 3 bases, with 19 bases between. CDR3 length: 18 residues. CDR3: CASSQASSADSYYNEQFF. The CDR3 DNA follows: TGTGCCAGCAGCCAAGCGAGTTCCGCGGACAGCTACTACAATGAGCAGTTCTTC.

This clone was seen only once. This chain links TRBV5-4 with TRBJ2-7, with 14 bases that match TRBD2. The V gene's germline CDR1 is SGHNT and CDR2 YYREEE (reference sequence). Unmatched junction bases numbered 9, after V lost 5 bases and J lost 5 bases. The CDR3 loop spans 16 amino acids. The CDR3 reads CASSRGLAGVSDEQYF. CDR3 bases: TGTGCCAGCAGTCGGGGACTAGCGGGAGTCAGCGACGAGCAGTACTTC.

This clone was observed a handful of times. J is TRBJ1-6 and V is TRBV6-1, with D unclear. Trimming left V 0 bases short and J 7 bases short, with 7 bases between. The CDR3 is made up of 14 amino acids. Germline V gives CDR1 MNHNS, CDR2 SASEGT. The chain's CDR3 is CASSEAGRNSPLHF. CDR3 DNA sequence: TGTGCCAGCAGTGAAGCGGGCAGGAATTCACCCCTCCACTTT.

This chain connects TRBV3-1 (or the pseudogene TRBV3-2) to TRBJ1-4, with D unclear. Trimming pared 0 bases from V and 10 bases from J, leaving 24 bases between. This CDR3 spans 18 amino acids. Germline CDR1 LGHDT, CDR2 YNNKEL (reference sequence). DNA for the CDR3: TGTGCCAGCAGCCAAGATCCGAGTATAGGGCAGGTTGGAGGAAAACTGTTTTTT. Residues: CASSQDPSIGQVGGKLFF.

This clone has more than one count but fewer than ten. The chain combines TRBV24-1 with TRBJ2-3, with D possibly being TRBD2 (6 bases). V shed 0 bases and J shed 2 bases, with 14 bases lying between them. Per the germline V gene, CDR1 is KGHDR and CDR2 is SFDVKD. The CDR3 is 17 residues long. This CDR3 is CATSDLGSGLTTDTQYF. CDR3 in DNA: TGTGCCACCAGTGATTTGGGTAGCGGATTAACCACAGATACGCAGTATTTT.

The genes are TRBV5-1 and TRBJ2-1; 12 nucleotides align to TRBD2. CDR1 SGHRS and CDR2 YFSETQ come from the germline V gene. This CDR3 comprises 17 residues. The V gene end was trimmed by 4 bases and the J gene end by 8 bases; junction bases not matched to a gene: 13. The CDR3 sequence is CASSLETSGGARDEQFF. The CDR3 region has the DNA TGCGCCAGCAGCCTCGAGACTAGCGGGGGAGCTAGGGATGAGCAGTTCTTC. Complete variable domain (other parts from reference TRBV5-1 and TRBJ2-1): KAGVTQTPRYLIKTRGQQVTLSCSPISGHRSVSWYQQTPGQGLQFLFEYFSETQRNKGNFPGRFSGRQFSNSRSEMNVSTLELGDSALYLCASSLETSGGARDEQFFGPGTRLTVL.

J is TRBJ1-2 and V is TRBV7-2, with 8 bases fitting TRBD1. The CDR3 has 13 amino acids. V dropped 5 bases and J dropped 6; count of bases not matched to a gene: 5. The germline CDR1 and CDR2 sequences are SGHTA and FQGNSA. The CDR3 reads CASSLRTGNGYTF. CDR3 DNA sequence: TGTGCCAGCAGCCTACGGACAGGGAATGGCTACACCTTC.

The J gene is TRBJ2-1, the V gene TRBV7-2; 9 bases are shared with TRBD2. The germline V gene encodes CDR1 SGHTA and CDR2 FQGNSA. V shed 5 bases and J 5 bases; nucleotides not matched to a gene: 4. CDR3 size: 14 residues. CDR3 protein: CASSGAGGHNEQFF. CDR3 nucleotide sequence: TGTGCCAGCAGCGGAGCGGGGGGCCACAATGAGCAGTTCTTC.

The genes are TRBV3-1 (or the pseudogene TRBV3-2) and TRBJ1-1; no reliable D call. The V and J ends lost 0 bases and 5 bases respectively, with 7 bases between them. This CDR3 contains 13 residues. The germline V gene encodes CDR1 LGHDT and CDR2 YNNKEL (reference sequence). The CDR3 protein is CASSQEGGTEAFF. The DNA for the CDR3 is TGTGCCAGCAGCCAAGAGGGCGGGACTGAAGCTTTCTTT.

This chain links TRBV3-1 (or the pseudogene TRBV3-2) with TRBJ1-1; the D gene is possibly TRBD1 (6 bases). Germline CDR1 LGHDT, CDR2 YNNKEL (reference sequence). The V end was cut by 4 bases, the J end by 5 bases, with 17 bases between. The CDR3 extends over 15 amino acids. The CDR3 DNA is TGTGCCAGCAGCCCCCCGCATGTAGGGACAACTGAAGCTTTCTTT. Its protein is CASSPPHVGTTEAFF.

V usage is TRBV27 and J usage is TRBJ1-5; 8 bases match TRBD1. The CDR3 sequence is 18 residues long. Germline V gene sequence: CDR1 MNHEY, CDR2 SMNVEV (reference sequence). The ends lost 6 bases at V and 2 bases at J; junction bases unmatched: 15. The CDR3 DNA sequence: TGTGCCAGCAGGGCCTCGATCTTAAGGGGACAGGGCAATCAGCCCCAGCATTTT. This codes for CASRASILRGQGNQPQHF.

The chain has TRBV27 and TRBJ2-5, with D perhaps TRBD2 (6 bases). CDR1 and CDR2 from the germline V gene are MNHEY and SMNVEV (reference sequence). CDR3 size: 14 residues. The V gene lost 2 bases and the J gene lost 5 bases, with 12 bases spanning the gap. The CDR3 reads CASSLDSGRETQYF. Written as DNA, the CDR3 is TGTGCCAGCAGTTTAGATTCAGGGAGGGAGACCCAGTACTTC.

This clone showed up just a few times. The chain links TRBV19 to TRBJ2-7; a possible D gene is TRBD1 (5 bases). This CDR3 has 14 residues. Trimming took off 2 bases at V and 0 bases at J, with 8 bases between the two ends. CDR1 LNHDA and CDR2 SQIVND come from the germline V gene (reference sequence). The CDR3 coding sequence is TGTGCCAGTAGTATAAGTGACAGCTCCTACGAGCAGTACTTC. It specifies CASSISDSSYEQYF.

The rearrangement links TRBV28 to TRBJ2-7; no definite D call. The V and J ends lost 7 bases and 1 base respectively, with 8 bases between them. CDR1 and CDR2 (germline): MDHEN, SYDVKM. CDR3 size: 12 residues. CDR3 amino acids: CASTGGSYEQYF. The CDR3 bases are TGTGCCAGCACCGGCGGTTCCTACGAGCAGTACTTC.

With respect to this clone: Other DNA sequences in the same sample also yield this CDR3. The chain has TRBV5-1 and TRBJ2-5; 8 bases line up with TRBD2. This CDR3 has 15 residues. In germline, CDR1 is SGHRS, CDR2 YFSETQ. V lost 0 bases and J lost 1; bases outside the gene matches: 2. The CDR3 is CASSLASGSQETQYF. The CDR3 DNA reads TGCGCCAGCAGCTTGGCCAGCGGGAGCCAAGAGACCCAGTACTTC.

This clone has a single count. The chain joins TRBV23-1 to TRBJ2-7; 10 nucleotides line up with TRBD1. TRBV23-1 is an ORF, with its function uncertain. V dropped 9 bases and J dropped 0; count of bases not matched to a gene: 20. The CDR3 is 19 amino acids. The CDR3 region has the DNA TGCGCCAGACGGAAAGACAGGGGGCGTTTCGACCATCTCTCCTACGAGCAGTACTTC. Its protein product is CARRKDRGRFDHLSYEQYF.

The chain recombines TRBV5-6 with TRBJ2-7; a possible D gene is TRBD2 (5 bases). In germline, CDR1 is SGHDT, CDR2 YYEEEE. The CDR3 is 16 residues long. The V end lost 4 bases, the J end lost 11 bases, and 28 bases lay between the germline ends. The CDR3 region is CASSPGWASRLEWEYF. CDR3 DNA: TGTGCCAGCAGCCCGGGTTGGGCTAGCCGATTGGAGTGGGAGTACTTC.

This clone was seen a handful of times. V and J are TRBV4-1 and TRBJ1-1, with 7 bases fitting TRBD1. Germline lookup yields CDR1 MGHRA and CDR2 YSYEKL. CDR3 length: 15 amino acids. Germline trimming cut 4 bases from V and 5 bases from J; bases unmatched to any gene: 10. The chain's CDR3 is CASSLNRGLRTEAFF. CDR3 in DNA: TGCGCCAGCAGCCTAAATAGGGGGCTGAGAACTGAAGCTTTCTTT.

This sequence joins TRBV11-2 and TRBJ1-3, with TRBD1 matching over 7 bases. The germline gives CDR1 SGHAT, CDR2 FQNNGV. This CDR3 is built from 17 residues. J gave up 10 bases and V 3 bases, and 18 bases lay outside the gene matches. The CDR3 DNA reads as TGTGCCAGCAGCTTGGTATCCGGTGGGCCAGGGGGGAGGACCATATATTTT. Protein sequence: CASSLVSGGPGGRTIYF.

The gene calls are TRBV6-6 and TRBJ1-4; D is ambiguous. V lost 0 bases to trimming and J lost 2 bases, with 10 bases between them. The CDR3 contains 16 residues. The germline V gene encodes CDR1 MNHNY and CDR2 SVGAGI (reference sequence). The CDR3 nucleotides read TGTGCCAGCAGTTACTCGATGAGGTTGACTAATGAAAAACTGTTTTTT. This codes for CASSYSMRLTNEKLFF.

Notes on this clone: The junction departs from the called germline gene at one end, perhaps through a read error. This sequence joins TRBV5-8 and TRBJ2-5; 8 bases are shared with TRBD1. The CDR3 runs 14 residues. CDR1 and CDR2 from the germline V gene are SGHTS and YDEGEE. In DNA form, the CDR3 reads TGTGCCAGCAGCTTGGCCGGCAGGGGGCCCCCCGGGGACTTC. Protein: CASSLAGRGPPGDF.

This chain links TRBV6-4 with TRBJ2-1, with a weak D call TRBD1 (6 bases). The CDR3 has 15 amino acids. V was pared by 2 bases and J by 7 bases, with 15 bases between. Germline V CDR1 and CDR2: MRHNA, SNTAGT. The CDR3 is CASSDPGTRGNEQFF. CDR3 nucleotide sequence: TGTGCCAGCAGTGACCCTGGGACAAGGGGAAATGAGCAGTTCTTC.